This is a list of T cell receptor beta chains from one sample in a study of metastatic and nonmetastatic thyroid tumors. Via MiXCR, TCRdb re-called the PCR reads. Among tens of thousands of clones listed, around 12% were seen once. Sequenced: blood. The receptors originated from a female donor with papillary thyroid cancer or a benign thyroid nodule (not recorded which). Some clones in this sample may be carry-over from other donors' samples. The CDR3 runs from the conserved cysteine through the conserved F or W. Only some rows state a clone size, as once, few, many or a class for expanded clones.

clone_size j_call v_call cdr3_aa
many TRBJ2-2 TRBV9 CASSVSYRGGELFF
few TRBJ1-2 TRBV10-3 CAISCGQKLYGYTF
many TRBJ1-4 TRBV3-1 CASSQEGARGGEKLFF
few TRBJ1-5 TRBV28 CASSFPGIGNQPQHF
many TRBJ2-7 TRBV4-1 CASSLYFQGLHSYEQYF
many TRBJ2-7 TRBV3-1 CASSQHPGDPPYEQYF
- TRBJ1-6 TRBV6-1 CASNDGHSGKSPLHF
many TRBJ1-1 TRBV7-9 CASSPSNRMNTEAFF
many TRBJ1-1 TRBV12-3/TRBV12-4 CASSLTGLNTEAFF
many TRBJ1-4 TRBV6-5 CASSYGGTNEKLFF
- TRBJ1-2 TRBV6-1 CASSEAGDGYTF
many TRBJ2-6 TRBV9 CASSLGQGLNF
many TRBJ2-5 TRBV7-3 CASSLTSGGQETQYF
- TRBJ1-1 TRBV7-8 CASSLGGRGNTEAFF
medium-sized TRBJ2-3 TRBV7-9 CASSSGGTQYF
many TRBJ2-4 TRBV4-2 CASSQDPRGAQNIQYF
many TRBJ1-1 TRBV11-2 CASSPRWGRNTEAFF
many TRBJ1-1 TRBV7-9 CASSSLTGLEEAFF
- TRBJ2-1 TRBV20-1 CGSRSPTSGSWDEQFF
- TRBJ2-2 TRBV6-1 CANSAGGTGAVELFF
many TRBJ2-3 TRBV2 CASSAGGANTDTQYF
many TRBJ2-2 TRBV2 CASSPGVTGELFF
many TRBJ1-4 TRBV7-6 CASSSLGTGSEKLFF
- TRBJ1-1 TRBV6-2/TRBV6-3 CASSYMSTRGTEAFF
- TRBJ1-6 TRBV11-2 CASSLGPILDNSPLHF
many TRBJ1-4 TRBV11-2 CASSQPLTGASEKLFF
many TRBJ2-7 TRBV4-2 CASSPDTQYGSYEQYF
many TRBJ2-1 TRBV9 CASSTGVNPYNEQFF
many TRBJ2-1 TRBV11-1 CASSLVGGGSYNEQFF